This T cell receptor (beta chain) was sequenced for a study of technical replicates of blood from a few donors. V shed 4 bases and J shed 6 bases, with 22 bases lying between them. The length of the CDR3 is 16 residues. CDR1 is PRHDT and CDR2 is FYEKMQ in the germline V gene (reference sequence). The repertoire was sequenced with immunoSEQ multiplex PCR; TCRdb's copy has only in-frame clones and lacks some. The profile covers approximately 77,000 clones, with roughly 94% appearing a single time and about 0.35% taken by the ten largest. The origin of this receptor is a human donor in good health. This chain links TRBV13 with TRBJ2-7; a weak D match, TRBD1 (6 bases). The sequenced sample was T cells isolated from PBMCs. As DNA, the CDR3 is TGTGCCAGCAGCTCCGGGACACAGGCCCTAGCAGCCGAGCAGTACTTC. Translation gives CASSSGTQALAAEQYF.